This paragraph covers one T cell receptor beta chain sequence. Its antigen has not been determined. Base qualities are missing; no much larger clone stands one base away. Collaborating institutions collected whole blood in K2EDTA tubes following their own protocols. Collaborator samples were shipped for TCRbeta analysis as frozen whole blood, isolated PBMCs, or DNA extracted from either sample type. TCRbeta CDR3 regions were amplified from genomic DNA by means of the immunoSEQ Assay, a bias-controlled multiplex PCR. Per the source publication's procedure: The number of nucleated cells in each sample was estimated from the amplification of reference gene primers within the assay. Sequence reads were collapsed and filtered to measure the absolute abundance of every unique TCRbeta CDR3 rearrangement. For each sample, productive Simpson clonality was calculated by taking the square root of Simpson's diversity index across productive rearrangements. Not all clones reach the TCRdb copy of this immuneACCESS table, which keeps in-frame sequences only. Checked studies attribute under half of the gap to unresolved V genes and leave the rest unexplained. The V and J calls and clone size come from that table; D and trimming were worked out from the DNA. The sample table holds more than 150,000 clones, of which approximately 86% were seen once. The ten largest clones represent 8% to 10% of the sample.

Germline trimming amounts to 5 bases on V and 2 bases on J, with 0 as the count of junction bases outside the gene matches. Spanning cysteine to phenylalanine, the CDR3 consists of 13 amino acids. The kept DNA is CDR3 alone, 39 bases in frame from the first base. CDR1 and CDR2 are read off the germline V gene (reference sequence) as MNHNY and SVGAGI. The sample belongs to a study of blood T cell repertoires in COVID-19 (dated by TCRdb to the early 2020s). Background on the whole study: Samples from collaborators originated in the United States, Italy and Spain and spanned both the acute and convalescent phases of COVID-19. The prospective study material was composed of cDNA or gDNA derived from T cells, B-cell-depleted T cells, or PBMCs. Deeply sampled blood TCRbeta repertoires from subjects exposed to, actively infected with, or recovered from COVID-19 were included in the dataset. The repertoires were released in a freely available public database intended as a resource for research on the immune response to SARS-CoV-2. The samples were drawn from two sources: the first 160 participants of the ongoing ImmuneRACE study, and approximately 1,300 subjects contributed by 6 global collaborators. Nearly every sample came with metadata listing a de-identified subject ID, COVID-19 status, age in years and sex. Where available, HLA class I and class II types were obtained from metadata supplied by the sample provider rather than from assay-based typing. Results and caveats for the whole study, not just this receptor: The quantity of clinical and demographic metadata differed by source and by participant and was supplied without curation.

This receptor chain uses TRBV6-6 and TRBJ1-5; 7 bases in between match TRBD1. This TCR derives from a man aged 55 to 69 with acute or convalescent COVID-19. The sequenced sample consisted of peripheral blood. The DNA sequence is as follows: TGTGCCAGCAGTACAGGGGGCAATCAGCCCCAGCATTTT. The resulting protein is CASSTGGNQPQHF.